This T cell receptor beta chain was documented in a study of cytomegalovirus exposure and HLA in healthy donors. For this clone: Its target is not known.

Study results and caveats: TCR beta V segments were, for the most part, productive about 87% or about 30% of the time in an earlier analysis. The authors reported that TCR beta sequences could predict HLA-A and HLA-B alleles. These predictions were accurate for most subjects in the first cohort.

After removal of 4 bases from V and 2 bases from J, the junction contained 6 bases not matched to a gene. There are 15 residues in the CDR3. The V gene's germline CDR1 is SGHDT and CDR2 YYEEEE. Primers: 60 Vbeta forward and 13 Jbeta reverse. TCRdb's copy holds only in-frame clones and misses some; the assay was immunoSEQ multiplex PCR. The data contain 150,000 to 200,000 clones, around three quarters of them seen just once; the ten biggest clones take up under 2%. The V gene is TRBV5-6, the J gene TRBJ2-3, with 8 bases aligning to TRBD2. The TCR originated in a woman aged 25-40 years in good health and CMV-seronegative. What was sequenced was PBMCs. The CDR3 protein is CASSTGLASTDTQYF. The CDR3 DNA reads TGTGCCAGCAGCACAGGACTAGCATCCACAGATACGCAGTATTTT.